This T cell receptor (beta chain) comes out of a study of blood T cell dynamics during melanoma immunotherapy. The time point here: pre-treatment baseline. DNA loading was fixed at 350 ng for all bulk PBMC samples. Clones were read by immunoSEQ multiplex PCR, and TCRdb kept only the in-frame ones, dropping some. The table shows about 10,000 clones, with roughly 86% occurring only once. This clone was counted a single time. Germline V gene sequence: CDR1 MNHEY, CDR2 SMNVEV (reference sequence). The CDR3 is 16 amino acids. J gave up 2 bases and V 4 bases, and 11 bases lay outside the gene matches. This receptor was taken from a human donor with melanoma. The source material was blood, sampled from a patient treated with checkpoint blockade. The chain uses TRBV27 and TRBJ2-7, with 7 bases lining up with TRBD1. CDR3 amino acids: CASSYTGTVITYEQYF. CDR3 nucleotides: TGTGCCAGCAGTTATACCGGGACAGTTATAACCTACGAGCAGTACTTC.